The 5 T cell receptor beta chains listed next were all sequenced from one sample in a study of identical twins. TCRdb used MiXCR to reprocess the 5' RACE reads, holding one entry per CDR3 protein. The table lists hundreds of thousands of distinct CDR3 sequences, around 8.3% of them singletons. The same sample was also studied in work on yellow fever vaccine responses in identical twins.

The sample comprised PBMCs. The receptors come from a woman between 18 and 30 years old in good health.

CDR3 sequence: CASSLLGGHRELFF. The CDR3 DNA reads TGTGCCAGCAGCTTGCTAGGGGGCCACCGGGAGCTGTTTTTT. The V and J genes are TRBV5-6 and TRBJ2-2; 7 bases are shared with TRBD1. Per the germline V gene, CDR1 is SGHDT and CDR2 is YYEEEE. V was pared by 1 base and J by 9 bases, with 6 bases of the junction left unmatched. The CDR3 extends over 14 amino acids.

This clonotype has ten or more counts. As DNA, the CDR3 is TGTGCCATCAGTGATCCCGGGACAGGGAATGAGCAGTTCTTC. Its protein product is CAISDPGTGNEQFF. This chain links TRBV10-3 with TRBJ2-1; 9 bases are a match to TRBD1. This CDR3 spans 14 amino acids. Germline V CDR1 and CDR2: ENHRY, SYGVKD. The V gene end was trimmed by 3 bases and the J gene end by 7 bases; junction bases not matched to a gene: 4.

The CDR3, as DNA: TGTGCCAGCAGTTACCAAGGGACAGGGTGGGCAGATACGCAGTATTTT. Amino acid sequence: CASSYQGTGWADTQYF. The chain carries TRBV6-5 and TRBJ2-3; the match to TRBD1 covers 9 bases. Germline V gene lookup returns CDR1 MNHEY and CDR2 SVGAGI. CDR3 size: 16 residues. Losses at the gene ends were 2 bases for V and 4 bases for J; bases not matched to a gene: 7.

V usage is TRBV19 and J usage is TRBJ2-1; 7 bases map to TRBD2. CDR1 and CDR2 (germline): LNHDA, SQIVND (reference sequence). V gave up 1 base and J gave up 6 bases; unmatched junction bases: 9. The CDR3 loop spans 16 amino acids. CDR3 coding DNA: TGTGCCAGTAGTATAGTAGCCAGCGGGATTCTCAATGAGCAGTTCTTC. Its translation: CASSIVASGILNEQFF.

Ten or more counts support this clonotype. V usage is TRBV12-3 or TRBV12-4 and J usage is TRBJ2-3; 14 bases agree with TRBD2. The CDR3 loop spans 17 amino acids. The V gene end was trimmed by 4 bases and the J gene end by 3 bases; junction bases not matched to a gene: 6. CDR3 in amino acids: CASSSVGTSGGTDTQYF. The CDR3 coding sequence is TGTGCCAGCAGTTCCGTAGGGACTAGCGGGGGTACAGATACGCAGTATTTT.